The subject of this entry is one T cell receptor beta chain. Its specific antigen is unknown. Base qualities were left out, and no much larger clone turns up one base away. Preparation of the library involved 5' RACE. Sequencing instrument: Illumina HiSeq 2500. A second roughly 6 to 12 cycle PCR used a sample-barcoded 5' primer and a J-beta primer mix. A template-switch 5' adaptor carrying 12 random nucleotides introduced a unique molecular identifier onto each TCR beta cDNA molecule. Each sample yielded at least 2.5 million CDR3-containing paired-end reads. First-strand cDNA synthesis was performed from all RNA using the Mint cDNA synthesis kit, with priming by a TRBC-specific oligonucleotide. Following uracil-DNA glycosylase treatment, all cDNA underwent a first 18-cycle PCR with the universal primers M1SS and BC2_uni_R. In the paper's pipeline: For normalization, 1 million high-quality reads were randomly selected from each sample, with every read carrying a distinct molecular identifier. Reads sharing molecular identifiers were discarded rather than binned into consensus sequences. MiTCR, set to a Q25 quality threshold and the strictest error-elimination algorithm, was used for CDR3 identification, clonotype clustering and error correction. A nonparametric unseen species model using Euler transformation provided a lower-bound estimate of total TCR beta diversity. In TCRdb, the public reads were trimmed at Q25 with fastp and aligned with MiXCR, with productive beta chains retained. Rows matching on CDR3 protein sequence are summarized as one entry with the most common DNA and genes. These V and J calls originate from TCRdb's pipeline instead of the authors' own analysis. For this sample there are approximately 960,000 distinct CDR3 sequences; 29% appear just once. In total, the top ten clones hold about a tenth of the sample.

V loses 2 bases, J loses 4 bases, and the germline ends lie 12 bases apart. From a lookup of the germline V gene, CDR1 and CDR2 are SGHTA and FQGNSA. The CDR3 sequence holds 15 residues, the cysteine and phenylalanine included. CDR3 DNA is the only sequence kept; it has 45 bases, read in frame from the first base. Systemically healthy Caucasian individuals from Russia, some 38 in total and aged about 6 to 100 years, were included as donors. Ten milliliters of peripheral blood were drawn from each donor into EDTA-treated Vacutainer tubes. Ficoll-Paque density-gradient centrifugation was used to isolate PBMCs, with at least 7 million obtained per sample. Trizol reagent was used to extract total RNA from PBMCs, with at least 5.5 micrograms per sample. For every donor, flow cytometry on a PBMC aliquot measured the percentage of naive CD45RAhigh/CD27high T cells. The data derive from a study of blood T cells in healthy people across ages (dated by TCRdb to between 2015 and 2017). Looking at the study overall: In model experiments, roughly one uniquely barcoded TCR beta cDNA molecule per two T cells was captured by template switching. To track age-related changes in TCR beta repertoire diversity, the study relied on deep sequencing normalized with unique cDNA molecular identifiers. Donors were grouped into four age groups: young (average 16 years), middle-aged (approximately 41), aged (roughly 67) and long-lived (about 90). For two donors (one aged 18 to 29 and one aged 80 or older), the study analyzed two additional independent replicas of 1 million unique cDNA reads from the same blood draw.

Study-wide conclusions, independent of this receptor: A strong correlation was found between observed TCR beta diversity and the percentage of naive T cells measured by flow cytometry. The CMV infection status of donors was not known, potentially confounding age-related changes in expanded clonotypes. Compared with the aged group, the long-lived group had more naive CD4+ T cells, fewer expanded clones and increased TCR diversity, a pattern suggesting age selection. Since profiling was done on bulk unsorted PBMCs, naive and antigen-experienced compartments could not be conclusively compared. Total diversity estimates from one million sequenced T cells were considered lower bounds and underestimates. As age increased, observed TCR beta diversity per million T cells dropped in a roughly linear way, and a significant reduction was already evident by age around 41.

The sample was also reused in another study, on T cells of mothers and their children. From the second report: The donors were nine systemically healthy Caucasian individuals, made up of three mothers and their six children. cDNA synthesis used all of the extracted RNA, with approximately 1.4 ug of RNA in each 15 ul reaction. Sample barcodes and 2-4 random nucleotides were added via the M1S primer in the second PCR. Over 9.5 million TCR beta CDR3 reads were obtained for each mother, and 2.7 million or so reads were obtained for each child. Thymic selection shapes the output of TCR recombination in a similar way in related and unrelated pairs, and inherited differences have a minor effect. Normalized repertoire overlap in related mother-child pairs was always slightly higher than in unrelated mother-child pairs, but the difference was never significant. Persistent microchimeric T cell clones were not detected, at a sensitivity of about 100 clones per million clonotypes. In the study, deep NGS was used to compare the TCR beta repertoires of mothers and children, and features distinguishing related mother-child pairs from unrelated individuals were sought. Mothers averaged about 37 +/- 4 years of age and children averaged around 10 +/- 4 years. After adapter ligation with NEBNext reagents, the libraries were sequenced on Illumina HiSeq 2000 with 100+100 nt paired-end reads. To prevent cross-contamination, the mother and child libraries were prepared a month apart and were sequenced in separate runs. Each donor had between about 500,000 and 2,300,000 distinct TCR beta clonotypes identified. Naive TCR beta clonotypes were estimated from low-frequency clonotypes matched to each donor's FACS-determined naive share, without sorting.

The material sequenced was blood. The V gene is TRBV7-2 and the J gene is TRBJ1-3; tentative D gene TRBD1, with 6 bases matching. The sequence came from a middle-aged woman in good health. The bases read TGTGCCAGCAGCTTAAGGGACATCGGGGGAAACACCATATATTTT. Its product reads: CASSLRDIGGNTIYF.